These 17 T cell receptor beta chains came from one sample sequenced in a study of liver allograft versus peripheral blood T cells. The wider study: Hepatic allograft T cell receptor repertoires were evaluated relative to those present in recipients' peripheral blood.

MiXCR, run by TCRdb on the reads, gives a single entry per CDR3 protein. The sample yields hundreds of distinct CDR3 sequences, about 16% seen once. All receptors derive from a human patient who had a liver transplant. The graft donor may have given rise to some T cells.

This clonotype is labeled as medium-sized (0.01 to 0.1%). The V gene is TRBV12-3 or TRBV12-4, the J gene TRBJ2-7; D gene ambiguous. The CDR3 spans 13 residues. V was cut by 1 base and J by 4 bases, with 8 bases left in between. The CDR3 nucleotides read TGTGCCAGCAGTTTAGAGTTCCCTTACGAGCAGTACTTC. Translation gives CASSLEFPYEQYF.

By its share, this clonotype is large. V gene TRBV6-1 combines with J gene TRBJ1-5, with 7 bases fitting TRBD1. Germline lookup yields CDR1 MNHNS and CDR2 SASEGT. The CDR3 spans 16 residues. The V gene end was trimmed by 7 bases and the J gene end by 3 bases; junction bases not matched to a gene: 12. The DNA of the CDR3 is TGTGCCAGCACCGGACAGGCAAGAAGGATCAATCAGCCCCAGCATTTT. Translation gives CASTGQARRINQPQHF.

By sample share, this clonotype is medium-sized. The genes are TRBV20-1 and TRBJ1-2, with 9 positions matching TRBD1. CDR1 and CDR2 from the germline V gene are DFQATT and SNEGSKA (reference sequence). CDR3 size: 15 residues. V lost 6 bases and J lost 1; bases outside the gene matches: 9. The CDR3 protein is CSAHIQGAYNYGYTF. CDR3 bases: TGCAGTGCGCATATACAGGGGGCGTATAACTATGGCTACACCTTC.

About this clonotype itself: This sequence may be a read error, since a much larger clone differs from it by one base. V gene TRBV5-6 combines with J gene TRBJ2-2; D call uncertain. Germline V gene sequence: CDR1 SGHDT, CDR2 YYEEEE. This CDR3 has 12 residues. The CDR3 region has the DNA TGTGGCAGCAGCTTCTATTCTCGGGAGCTGTTTTTT. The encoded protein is CGSSFYSRELFF.

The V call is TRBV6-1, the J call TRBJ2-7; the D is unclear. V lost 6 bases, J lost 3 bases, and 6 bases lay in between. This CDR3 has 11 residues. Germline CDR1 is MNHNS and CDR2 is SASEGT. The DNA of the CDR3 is TGTGCCAGCAGCAAAGGCTACGAGCAGTACGTC. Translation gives CASSKGYEQYV.

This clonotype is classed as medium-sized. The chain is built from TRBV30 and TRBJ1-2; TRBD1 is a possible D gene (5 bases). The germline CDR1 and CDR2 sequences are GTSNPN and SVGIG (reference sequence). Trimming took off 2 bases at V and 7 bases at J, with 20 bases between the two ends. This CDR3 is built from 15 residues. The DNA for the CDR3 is TGTGCCTGGAGTCGGGGGTCTCCAGGCCGTAGTGGCTACACCTTC. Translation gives CAWSRGSPGRSGYTF. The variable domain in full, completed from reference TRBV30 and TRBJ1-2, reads SQTIHQWPATLVQPVGSPLSLECTVEGTSNPNLYWYRQAAGRGLQLLFYSVGIGQISSEVPQNLSASRPQDRQFILSSKKLLLSDSGFYLCAWSRGSPGRSGYTFGSGTRLTVV.

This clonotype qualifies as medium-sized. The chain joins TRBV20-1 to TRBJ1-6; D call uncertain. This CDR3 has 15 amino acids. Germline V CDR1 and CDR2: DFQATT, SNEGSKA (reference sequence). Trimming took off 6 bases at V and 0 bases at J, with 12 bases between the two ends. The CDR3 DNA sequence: TGCAGTGCCCTAAGACGGGGCTCCTATAATTCACCCCTCCACTTT. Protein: CSALRRGSYNSPLHF.

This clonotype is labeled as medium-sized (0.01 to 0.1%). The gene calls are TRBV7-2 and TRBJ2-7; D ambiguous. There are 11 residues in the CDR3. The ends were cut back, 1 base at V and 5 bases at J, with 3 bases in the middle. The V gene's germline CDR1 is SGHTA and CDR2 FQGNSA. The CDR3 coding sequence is TGTGCCAGCAGCTTAGTCCACGAGCAGTACTTC. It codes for CASSLVHEQYF.

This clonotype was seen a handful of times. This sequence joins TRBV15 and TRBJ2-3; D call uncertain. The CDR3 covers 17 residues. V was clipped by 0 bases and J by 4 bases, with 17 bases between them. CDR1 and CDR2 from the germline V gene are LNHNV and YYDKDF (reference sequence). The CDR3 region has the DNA TGTGCCACCAGCAGAGATCAAGACTTGCCGGTCCCAGATACGCAGTATTTT. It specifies CATSRDQDLPVPDTQYF. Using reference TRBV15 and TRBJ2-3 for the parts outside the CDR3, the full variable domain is DAMVIQNPRYQVTQFGKPVTLSCSQTLNHNVMYWYQQKSSQAPKLLFHYYDKDFNNEADTPDNFQSRRPNTSFCFLDIRSPGLGDTAMYLCATSRDQDLPVPDTQYFGPGTRLTVL.

The CDR3, as DNA: TGTGCCAGCAGCTTCAGCTCCTACTCCTACGAGCAGTACTTC. Translation: CASSFSSYSYEQYF. The V and J genes are TRBV7-9 and TRBJ2-7; D is unresolved. There are 14 residues in the CDR3. The germline gives CDR1 SEHNR, CDR2 FQNEAQ (reference sequence). Trimming cost V 3 bases and J 0 bases, with 9 bases left between them.

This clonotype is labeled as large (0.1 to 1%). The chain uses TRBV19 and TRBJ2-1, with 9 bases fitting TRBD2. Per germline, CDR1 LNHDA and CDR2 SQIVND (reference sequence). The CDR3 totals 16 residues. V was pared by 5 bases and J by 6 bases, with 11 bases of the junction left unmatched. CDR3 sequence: CASSRNERGAGNEQFF. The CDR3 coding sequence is TGTGCCAGTAGTCGCAATGAGCGGGGGGCGGGCAATGAGCAGTTCTTC.

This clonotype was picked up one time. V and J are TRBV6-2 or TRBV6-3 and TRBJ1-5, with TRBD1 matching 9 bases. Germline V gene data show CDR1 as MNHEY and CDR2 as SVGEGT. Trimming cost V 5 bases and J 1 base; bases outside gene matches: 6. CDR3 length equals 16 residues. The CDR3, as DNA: TGTGCCAGCAGTCTCCGGACAGGGGTGAGCAATCAGCCCCAGCATTTT. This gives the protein CASSLRTGVSNQPQHF.

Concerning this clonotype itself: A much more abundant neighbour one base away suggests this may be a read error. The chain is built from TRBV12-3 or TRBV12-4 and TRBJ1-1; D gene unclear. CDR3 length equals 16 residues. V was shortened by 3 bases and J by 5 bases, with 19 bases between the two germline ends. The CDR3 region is CASSFDLWGRGTEAFF. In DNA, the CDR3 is TGTGCCAGCAGTTTCGACCTCTGGGGAAGAGGAACTGAAGCTTTCTTT.

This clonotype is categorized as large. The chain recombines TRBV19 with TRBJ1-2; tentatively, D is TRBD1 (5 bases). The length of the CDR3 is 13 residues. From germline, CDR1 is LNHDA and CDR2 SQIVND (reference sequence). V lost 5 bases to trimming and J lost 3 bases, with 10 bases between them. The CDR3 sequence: CASSPREHYGYTF. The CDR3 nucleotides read TGTGCCAGTAGTCCCAGGGAACACTATGGCTACACCTTC.

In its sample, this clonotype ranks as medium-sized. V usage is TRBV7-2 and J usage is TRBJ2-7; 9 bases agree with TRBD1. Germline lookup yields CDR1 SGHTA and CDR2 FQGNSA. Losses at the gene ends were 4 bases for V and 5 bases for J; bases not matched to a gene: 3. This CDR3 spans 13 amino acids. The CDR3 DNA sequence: TGTGCCAGCAGCTCACAGGGGGCTGACGAGCAGTACTTC. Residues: CASSSQGADEQYF.

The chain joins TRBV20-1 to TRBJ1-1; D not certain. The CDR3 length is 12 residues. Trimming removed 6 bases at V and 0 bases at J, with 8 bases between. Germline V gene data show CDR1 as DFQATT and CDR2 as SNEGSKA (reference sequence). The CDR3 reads CSAMTVNTEAFF. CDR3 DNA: TGCAGTGCAATGACGGTGAACACTGAAGCTTTCTTT.

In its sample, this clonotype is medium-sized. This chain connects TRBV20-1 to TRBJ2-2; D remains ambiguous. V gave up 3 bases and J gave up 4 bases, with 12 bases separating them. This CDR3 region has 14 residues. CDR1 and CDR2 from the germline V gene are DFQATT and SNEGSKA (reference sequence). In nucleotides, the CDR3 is TGCAGTGCTAGCCTCGCCACGGGCACCGGGGAGCTGTTTTTT. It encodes CSASLATGTGELFF.